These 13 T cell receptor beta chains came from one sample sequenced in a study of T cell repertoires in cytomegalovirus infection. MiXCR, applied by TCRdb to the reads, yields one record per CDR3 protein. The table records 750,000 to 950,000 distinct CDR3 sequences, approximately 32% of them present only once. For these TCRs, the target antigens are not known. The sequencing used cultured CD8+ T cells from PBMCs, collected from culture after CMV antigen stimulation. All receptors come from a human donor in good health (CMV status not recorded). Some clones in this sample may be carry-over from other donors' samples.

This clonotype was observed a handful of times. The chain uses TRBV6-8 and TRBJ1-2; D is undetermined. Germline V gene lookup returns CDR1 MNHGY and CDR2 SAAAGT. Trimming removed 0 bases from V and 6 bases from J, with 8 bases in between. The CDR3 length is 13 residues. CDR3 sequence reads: CASSYSTGNGYTF. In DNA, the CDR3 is TGTGCCAGCAGTTACTCGACCGGGAATGGCTACACCTTC.

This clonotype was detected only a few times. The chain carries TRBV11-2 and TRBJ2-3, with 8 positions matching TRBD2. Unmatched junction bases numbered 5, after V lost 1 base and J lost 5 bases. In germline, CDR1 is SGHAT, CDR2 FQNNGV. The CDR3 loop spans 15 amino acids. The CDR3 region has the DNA TGTGCCAGCAGCTTAGCGGGGGGGTACAAAGATACGCAGTATTTT. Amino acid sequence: CASSLAGGYKDTQYF.

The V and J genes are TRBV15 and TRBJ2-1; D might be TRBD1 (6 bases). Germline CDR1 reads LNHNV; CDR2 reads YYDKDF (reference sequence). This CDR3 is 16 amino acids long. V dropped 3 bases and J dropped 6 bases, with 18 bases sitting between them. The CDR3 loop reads CATSSFYRDGFNEQFF. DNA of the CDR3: TGTGCCACCAGCAGTTTTTACAGGGACGGTTTCAATGAGCAGTTCTTC.

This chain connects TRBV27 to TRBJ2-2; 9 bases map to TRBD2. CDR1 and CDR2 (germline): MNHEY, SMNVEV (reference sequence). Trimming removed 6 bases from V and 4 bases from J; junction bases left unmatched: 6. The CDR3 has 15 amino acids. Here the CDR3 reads CASRDSGGLTGELFF. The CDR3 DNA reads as TGTGCCAGCAGGGATAGCGGGGGCCTCACCGGGGAGCTGTTTTTT.

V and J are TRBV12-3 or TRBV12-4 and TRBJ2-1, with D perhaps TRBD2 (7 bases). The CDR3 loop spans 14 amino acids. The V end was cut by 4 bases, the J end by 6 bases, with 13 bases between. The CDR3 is CASSWGGALNEQFF. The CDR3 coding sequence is TGTGCCAGCAGTTGGGGGGGGGCCCTCAATGAGCAGTTCTTC.

CDR3 in DNA: TGTGCCAGCAGTACTACAGGGGGCTTTGGCTACACCTTC. Its translation: CASSTTGGFGYTF. The chain carries TRBV12-3 or TRBV12-4 and TRBJ1-2; 9 positions agree with TRBD1. The ends lost 5 bases at V and 7 bases at J; junction bases unmatched: 5. CDR3 length: 13 amino acids.

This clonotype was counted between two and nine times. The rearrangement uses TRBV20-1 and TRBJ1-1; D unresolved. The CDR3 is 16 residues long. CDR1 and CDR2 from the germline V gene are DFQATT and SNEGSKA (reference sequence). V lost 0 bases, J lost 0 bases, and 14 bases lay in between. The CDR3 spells CSARDVVWLMNTEAFF. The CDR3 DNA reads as TGCAGTGCTAGAGATGTGGTCTGGCTGATGAACACTGAAGCTTTCTTT.

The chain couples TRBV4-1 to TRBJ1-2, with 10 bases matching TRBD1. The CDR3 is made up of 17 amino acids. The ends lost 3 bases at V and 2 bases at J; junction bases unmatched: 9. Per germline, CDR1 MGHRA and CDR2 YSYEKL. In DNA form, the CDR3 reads TGCGCCAGCAGCCACCGGGACAGGGGTGTCGAAAACTATGGCTACACCTTC. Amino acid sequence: CASSHRDRGVENYGYTF.

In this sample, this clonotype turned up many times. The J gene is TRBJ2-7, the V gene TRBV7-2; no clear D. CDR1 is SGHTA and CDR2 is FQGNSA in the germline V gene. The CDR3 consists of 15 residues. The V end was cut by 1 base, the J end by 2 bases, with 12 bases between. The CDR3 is CASSLGGLGAYEQYF. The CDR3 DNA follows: TGTGCCAGCAGCTTAGGGGGTCTCGGTGCCTACGAGCAGTACTTC.

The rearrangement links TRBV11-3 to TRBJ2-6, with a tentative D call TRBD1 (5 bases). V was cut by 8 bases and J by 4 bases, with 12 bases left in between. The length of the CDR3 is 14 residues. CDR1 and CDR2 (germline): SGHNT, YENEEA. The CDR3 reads CASRDSNGANVLTF. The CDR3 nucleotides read TGTGCCAGCCGTGACAGCAACGGGGCCAACGTCCTGACTTTC.

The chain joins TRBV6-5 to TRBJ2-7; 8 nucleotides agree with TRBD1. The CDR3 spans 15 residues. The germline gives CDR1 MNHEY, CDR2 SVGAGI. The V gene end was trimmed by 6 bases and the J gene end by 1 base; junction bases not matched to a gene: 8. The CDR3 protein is CASSPTGVLSYEQYV. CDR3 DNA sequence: TGTGCCAGCAGCCCGACAGGGGTGCTTTCCTACGAGCAGTACGTC.

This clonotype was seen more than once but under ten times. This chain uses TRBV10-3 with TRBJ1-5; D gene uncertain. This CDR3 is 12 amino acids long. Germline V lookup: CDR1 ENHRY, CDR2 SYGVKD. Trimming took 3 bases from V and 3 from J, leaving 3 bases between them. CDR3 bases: TGTGCCATCAGTGACCTCAATCAGCCCCAGCATTTT. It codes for CAISDLNQPQHF.

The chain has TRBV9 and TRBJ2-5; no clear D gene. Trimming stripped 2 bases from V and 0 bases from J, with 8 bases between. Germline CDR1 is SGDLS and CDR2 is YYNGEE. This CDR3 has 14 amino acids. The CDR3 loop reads CASSVAAYQETQYF. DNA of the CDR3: TGTGCCAGCAGCGTGGCGGCGTACCAAGAGACCCAGTACTTC.